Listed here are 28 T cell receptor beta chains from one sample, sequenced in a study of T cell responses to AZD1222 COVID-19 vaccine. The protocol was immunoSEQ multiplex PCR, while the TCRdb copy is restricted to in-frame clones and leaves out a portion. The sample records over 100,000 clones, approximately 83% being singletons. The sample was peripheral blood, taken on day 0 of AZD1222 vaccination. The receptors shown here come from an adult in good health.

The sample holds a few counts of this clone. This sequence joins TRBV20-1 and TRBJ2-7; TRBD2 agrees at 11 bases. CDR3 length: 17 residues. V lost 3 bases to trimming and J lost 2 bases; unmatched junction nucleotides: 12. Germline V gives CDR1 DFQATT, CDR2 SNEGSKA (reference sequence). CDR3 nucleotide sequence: TGCAGTGCTAGTACTCCGGGACAGACTAGCGGGGCCTACGAGCAGTACTTC. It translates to CSASTPGQTSGAYEQYF.

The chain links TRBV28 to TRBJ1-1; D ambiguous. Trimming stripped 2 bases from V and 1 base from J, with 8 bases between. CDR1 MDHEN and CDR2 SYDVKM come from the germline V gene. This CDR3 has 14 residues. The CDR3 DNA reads TGTGCCAGCAGTTTACCCCTGGGGAACACTGAAGCTTTCTTT. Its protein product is CASSLPLGNTEAFF.

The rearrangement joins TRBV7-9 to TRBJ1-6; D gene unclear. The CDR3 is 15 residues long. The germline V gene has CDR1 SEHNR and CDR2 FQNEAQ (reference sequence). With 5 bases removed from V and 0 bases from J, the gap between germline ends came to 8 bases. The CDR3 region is CASSMTSSYNSPLHF. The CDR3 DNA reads TGTGCCAGCAGCATGACTAGCTCCTATAATTCACCCCTCCACTTT.

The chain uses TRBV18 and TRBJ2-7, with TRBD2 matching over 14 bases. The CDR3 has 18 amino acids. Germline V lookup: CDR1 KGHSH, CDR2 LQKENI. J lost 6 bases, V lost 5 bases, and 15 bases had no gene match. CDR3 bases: TGTGCCAGCTCAAAGGCCGGGACTAGCGGGGGTATTAGTCTCGAGCAGTACTTC. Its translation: CASSKAGTSGGISLEQYF.

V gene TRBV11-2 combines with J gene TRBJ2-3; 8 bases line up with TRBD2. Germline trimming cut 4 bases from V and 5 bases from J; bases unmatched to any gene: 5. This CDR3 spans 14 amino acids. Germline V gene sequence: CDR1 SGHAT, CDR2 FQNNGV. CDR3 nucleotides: TGTGCCAGCAGCTCCACTAGCGGCGGAGATACGCAGTATTTT. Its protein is CASSSTSGGDTQYF.

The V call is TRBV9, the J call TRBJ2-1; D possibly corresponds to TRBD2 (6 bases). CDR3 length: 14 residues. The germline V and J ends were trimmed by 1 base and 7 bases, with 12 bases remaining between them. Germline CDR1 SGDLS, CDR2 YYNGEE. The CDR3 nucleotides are TGTGCCAGCAGCGTATCCGGGAGTGGGAATGAGCAGTTCTTC. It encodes CASSVSGSGNEQFF. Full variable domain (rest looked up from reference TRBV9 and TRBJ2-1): DSGVTQTPKHLITATGQRVTLRCSPRSGDLSVYWYQQSLDQGLQFLIQYYNGEERAKGNILERFSAQQFPDLHSELNLSSLELGDSALYFCASSVSGSGNEQFFGPGTRLTVL.

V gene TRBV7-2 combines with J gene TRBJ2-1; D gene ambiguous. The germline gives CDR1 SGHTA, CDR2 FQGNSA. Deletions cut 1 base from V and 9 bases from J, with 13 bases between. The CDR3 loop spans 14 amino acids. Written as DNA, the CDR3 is TGTGCCAGCAGCTTAGTACTCGTAGAAGGTGAGCAGTTCTTC. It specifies CASSLVLVEGEQFF.

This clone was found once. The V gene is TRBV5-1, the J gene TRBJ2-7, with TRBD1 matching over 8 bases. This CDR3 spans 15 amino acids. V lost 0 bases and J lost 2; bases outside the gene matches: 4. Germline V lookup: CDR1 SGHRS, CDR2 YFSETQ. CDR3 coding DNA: TGCGCCAGCAGCTTGGGGCAGGGGGCGCCCTACGAGCAGTACTTC. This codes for CASSLGQGAPYEQYF.

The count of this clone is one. This CDR3 is CASSFAVNTGELFF. CDR3 sequence (DNA): TGTGCCAGCAGTTTCGCAGTGAACACCGGGGAGCTGTTTTTT. This chain uses TRBV28 with TRBJ2-2; D ambiguous. This CDR3 is 14 amino acids long. V gave up 3 bases and J gave up 1 base, with 6 bases separating them. CDR1 and CDR2 (germline): MDHEN, SYDVKM.

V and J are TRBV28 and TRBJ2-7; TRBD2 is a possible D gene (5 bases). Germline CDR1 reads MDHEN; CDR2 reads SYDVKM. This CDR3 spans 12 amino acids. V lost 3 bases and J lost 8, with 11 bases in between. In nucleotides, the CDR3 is TGTGCCAGCAGTTTGAGCGGAGTTCAGCAGTACTTC. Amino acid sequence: CASSLSGVQQYF.

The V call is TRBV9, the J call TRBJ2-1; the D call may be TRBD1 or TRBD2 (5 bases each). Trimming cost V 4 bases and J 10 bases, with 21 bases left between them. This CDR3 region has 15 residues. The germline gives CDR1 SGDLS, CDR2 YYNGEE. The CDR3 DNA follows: TGTGCCAGCAGCCCACTTGAGGCTCAGGGACGCGAGCAGTTCTTC. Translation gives CASSPLEAQGREQFF.

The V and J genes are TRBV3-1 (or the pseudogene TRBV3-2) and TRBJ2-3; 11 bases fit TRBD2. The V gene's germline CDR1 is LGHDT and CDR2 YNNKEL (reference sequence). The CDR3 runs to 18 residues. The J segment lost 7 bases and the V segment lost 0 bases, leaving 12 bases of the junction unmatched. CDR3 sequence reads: CASSQDASGGLSLYTQYF. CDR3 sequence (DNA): TGTGCCAGCAGCCAAGATGCTAGCGGGGGGTTATCACTTTATACGCAGTATTTT.

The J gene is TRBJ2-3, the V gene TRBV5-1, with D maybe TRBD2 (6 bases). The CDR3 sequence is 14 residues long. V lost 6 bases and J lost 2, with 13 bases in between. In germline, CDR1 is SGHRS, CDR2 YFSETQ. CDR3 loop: CASKEGVNTDTQYF. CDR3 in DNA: TGCGCCAGCAAGGAGGGCGTAAACACAGATACGCAGTATTTT.

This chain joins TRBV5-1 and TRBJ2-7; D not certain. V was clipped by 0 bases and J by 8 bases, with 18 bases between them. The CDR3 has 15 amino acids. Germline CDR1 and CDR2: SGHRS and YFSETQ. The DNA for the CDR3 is TGCGCCAGCAGCTTGGTGGTCGGCGACTCCTATAAGCAGTACTTC. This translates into CASSLVVGDSYKQYF.

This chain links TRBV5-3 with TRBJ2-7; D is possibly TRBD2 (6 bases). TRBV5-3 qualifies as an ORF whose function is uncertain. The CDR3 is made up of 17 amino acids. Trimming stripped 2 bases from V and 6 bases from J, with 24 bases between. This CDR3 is CARSFFLGRRDVGEQYF. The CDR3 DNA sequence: TGTGCCAGAAGCTTCTTTCTAGGGCGGCGGGACGTTGGCGAGCAGTACTTC.

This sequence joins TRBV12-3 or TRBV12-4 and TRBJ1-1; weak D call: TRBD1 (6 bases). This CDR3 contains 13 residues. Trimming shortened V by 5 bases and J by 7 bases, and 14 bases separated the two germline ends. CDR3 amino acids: CASSQQQGNEAFF. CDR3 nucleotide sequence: TGTGCCAGCAGTCAACAACAGGGTAATGAAGCTTTCTTT.

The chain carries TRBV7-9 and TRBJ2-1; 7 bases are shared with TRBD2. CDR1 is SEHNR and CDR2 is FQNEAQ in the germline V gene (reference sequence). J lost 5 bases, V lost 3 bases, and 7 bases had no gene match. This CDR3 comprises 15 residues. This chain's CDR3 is CASSLRGGTDNEQFF. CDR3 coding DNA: TGTGCCAGCAGCTTGAGGGGAGGGACGGACAATGAGCAGTTCTTC.

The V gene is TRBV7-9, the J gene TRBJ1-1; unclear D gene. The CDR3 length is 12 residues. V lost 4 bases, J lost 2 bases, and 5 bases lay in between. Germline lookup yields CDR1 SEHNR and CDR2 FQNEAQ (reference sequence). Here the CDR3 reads CASSSHNTEAFF. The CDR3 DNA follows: TGTGCCAGCAGCTCCCACAACACTGAAGCTTTCTTT.

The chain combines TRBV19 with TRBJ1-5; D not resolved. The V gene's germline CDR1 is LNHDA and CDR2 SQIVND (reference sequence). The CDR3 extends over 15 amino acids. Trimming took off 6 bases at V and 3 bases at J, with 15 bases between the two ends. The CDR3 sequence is CASRMTPWANQPQHF. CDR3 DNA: TGTGCCAGTAGGATGACCCCGTGGGCCAATCAGCCCCAGCATTTT.

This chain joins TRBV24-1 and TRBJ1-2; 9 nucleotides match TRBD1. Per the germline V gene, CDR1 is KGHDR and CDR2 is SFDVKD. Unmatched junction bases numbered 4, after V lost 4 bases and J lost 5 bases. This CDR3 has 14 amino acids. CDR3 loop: CATSDRDRVYGYTF. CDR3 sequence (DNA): TGTGCCACCAGTGACCGGGACAGGGTGTATGGCTACACCTTC.

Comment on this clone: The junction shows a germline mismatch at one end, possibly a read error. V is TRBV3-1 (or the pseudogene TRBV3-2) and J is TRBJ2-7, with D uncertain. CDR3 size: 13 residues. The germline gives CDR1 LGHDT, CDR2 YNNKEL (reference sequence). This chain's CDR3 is CASSQETGAPFDF. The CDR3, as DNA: TGTGCCAGCAGCCAAGAAACTGGCGCCCCATTCGACTTC.

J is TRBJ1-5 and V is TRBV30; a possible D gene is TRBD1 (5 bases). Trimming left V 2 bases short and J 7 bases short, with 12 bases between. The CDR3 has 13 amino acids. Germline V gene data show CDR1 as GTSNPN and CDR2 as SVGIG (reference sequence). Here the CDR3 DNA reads TGTGCCTGGAGTCAAGGGGCAGAGCAGCCCCAGCATTTT. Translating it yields CAWSQGAEQPQHF.

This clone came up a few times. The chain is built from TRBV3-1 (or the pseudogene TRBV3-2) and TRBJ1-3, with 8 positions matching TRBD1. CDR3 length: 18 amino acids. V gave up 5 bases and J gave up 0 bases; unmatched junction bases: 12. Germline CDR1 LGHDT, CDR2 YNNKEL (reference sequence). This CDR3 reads CASSLHNLGQGSGNTIYF. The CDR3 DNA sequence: TGTGCCAGCAGCTTACACAACCTCGGACAGGGCTCTGGAAACACCATATATTTT.

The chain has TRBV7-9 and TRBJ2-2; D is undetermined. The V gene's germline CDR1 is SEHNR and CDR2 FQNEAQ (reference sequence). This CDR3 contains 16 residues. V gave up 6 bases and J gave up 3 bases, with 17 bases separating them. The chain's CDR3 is CASRSGPPPDTGELFF. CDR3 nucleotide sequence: TGTGCCAGCAGATCAGGTCCCCCCCCGGACACCGGGGAGCTGTTTTTT.

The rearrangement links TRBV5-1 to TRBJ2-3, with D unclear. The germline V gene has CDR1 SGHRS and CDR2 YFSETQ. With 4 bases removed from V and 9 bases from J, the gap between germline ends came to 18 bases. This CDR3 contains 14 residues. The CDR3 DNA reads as TGCGCCAGCAGCCGTGAACAGTCGGCTGCAACGCAGTATTTT. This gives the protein CASSREQSAATQYF.

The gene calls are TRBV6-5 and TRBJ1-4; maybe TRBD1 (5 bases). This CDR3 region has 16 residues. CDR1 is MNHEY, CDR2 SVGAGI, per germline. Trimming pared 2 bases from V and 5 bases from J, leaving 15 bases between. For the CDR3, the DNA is TGTGCCAGCAGTTACGGGGCCAGGTCGGGGAATGAAAAACTGTTTTTT. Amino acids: CASSYGARSGNEKLFF.

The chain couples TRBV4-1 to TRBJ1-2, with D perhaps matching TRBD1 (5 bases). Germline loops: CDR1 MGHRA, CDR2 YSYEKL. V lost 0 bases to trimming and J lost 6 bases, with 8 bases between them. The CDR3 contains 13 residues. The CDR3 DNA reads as TGCGCCAGCAGCCAAGATATCAGGGATGGCTACACCTTC. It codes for CASSQDIRDGYTF.

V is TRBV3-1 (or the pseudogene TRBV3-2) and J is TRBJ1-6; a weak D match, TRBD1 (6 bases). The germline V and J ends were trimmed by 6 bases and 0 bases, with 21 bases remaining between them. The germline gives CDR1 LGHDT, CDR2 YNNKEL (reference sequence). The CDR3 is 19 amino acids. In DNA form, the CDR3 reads TGTGCCAGCAGACCCGGACAGAGAGGTGCGAGCTCCTATAATTCACCCCTCCACTTT. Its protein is CASRPGQRGASSYNSPLHF.